The source of this T cell receptor (beta chain) is a study of T cells in Graves' hyperthyroidism and ophthalmopathy (dated by TCRdb to the late 2010s). About the investigation overall: Peripheral blood samples were taken at the time of initial diagnosis, prior to any treatment. TCR V-J signatures able to tell the groups apart were searched for in a discovery cohort of 95 to 100 patients, of whom over 40 had Graves' ophthalmopathy and roughly 57 had stable Graves' hyperthyroidism. Whether ophthalmopathy could be predicted prospectively was tested in an independent validation cohort made up of 18 to 20 hyperthyroidism patients plus 17 patients who later progressed to ophthalmopathy. The roughly 90 discovery patients were divided at random into training and test sets in a 7:3 ratio. In about six Graves' hyperthyroidism patients, the study also compared T-cell repertoires from thyroid tissue with T-cell repertoires from blood. Following sampling, methimazole starting at 30 mg daily was given to hyperthyroidism patients, and high-dose intravenous methylprednisolone was given to ophthalmopathy patients. According to the paper, TCR Vbeta CDR3 sequencing was carried out on some 140 peripheral blood samples, which came from fewer than 50 ophthalmopathy, around 75 hyperthyroidism and around 17 progressor patients.

Ends trimmed: V by 4 bases, J by 6 bases; bases unmatched to a gene: 14. From its cysteine to its phenylalanine, the CDR3 spans 18 amino acids. CDR3 DNA only is kept here, 54 bases in frame from base 1. Per the germline V gene, KGHDR is the CDR1 and SFDVKD is the CDR2. Only a few counts were recorded for this clonotype. There is no known antigen for this receptor. No per-base quality is available; no much larger clone lies one base away. TCR beta CDR3 regions were amplified from RNA transcripts. The first round of RT-PCR for the TCR CDR3 was performed with the HTBI primer set and the Qiagen OneStep RT-PCR kit. A second multiplex PCR round built the libraries, followed by size selection and purification. Sequencing of the libraries was done on an Illumina HiSeq2000 using paired-end 100 bp reads. The authors' pipeline ran thus. SOAPnuke was used to process the raw data, throwing out any read that contained adapters or uncalled bases, had a mean Phred below 15, or lacked an exact constant-primer or identifier match. High-quality paired reads were merged with COPE v1.2.5, and unique nucleotide sequences were defined as clonotypes. Clonotypes were aligned to IMGT TRBV, TRBD and TRBJ reference segments using MiTCR v1.1. Only V-J combinations with frequency above 0.0001, covering approximately 99% of repertoires, were analysed. A TCS score was defined as the ratio between F50 (clonal expansion) and ExV (chaos), using BLOSUM62-based TCRdist between CDR3 peptides within each V-J. Welch's t-statistics and random forest reduced fewer than 550 V-J features to roughly 13, which were used in a naive Bayes classifier (R e1071). The public reads were run again by TCRdb, first through fastp at Q25 and then through MiXCR, and only productive beta chains were kept. Rows are combined by CDR3 protein, so each entry shows the most common genes and DNA. TCRdb, not the original authors, processed these V and J calls. The sample has fewer than 900,000 distinct CDR3 sequences on record, approximately 16% of them singletons. The ten biggest clones cover approximately 8.4% of the sample.

The research as a whole found: A model built on a 13 V-J signature distinguished ophthalmopathy from stable hyperthyroidism, reaching roughly 88% sensitivity and 81% to 83% specificity in cross-validation and 80%/75% in testing. No statistical method was used to set the sample size in advance, and investigators knew the group allocation. Most expanded thyroid clonotypes (frequency above 0.001) were also detected in blood, suggesting blood repertoires may reflect thyroid immune responses. In validation, the model predicted progression to ophthalmopathy a median of about 6.8 months before onset, with about 70% sensitivity and almost 75% specificity.

Stable Graves' hyperthyroidism was defined as the absence of progression to ophthalmopathy over 18 months of follow-up. The hyperthyroidism patients were between 18 and 65 years old and newly diagnosed, with a disease duration of less than 2 months. Any patient with an uncontrolled infection, another autoimmune disease, pregnancy or lactation was excluded. Diagnoses were established on the basis of clinical symptoms, serum thyroxine and TRAb, thyroid ultrasound, and orbital computed tomography. Ficoll-Paque density gradient centrifugation was used to isolate PBMCs from approximately 11 ml of fresh peripheral blood. Total RNA was extracted with Trizol reagent, and quality was checked on an Agilent 2100 Bioanalyzer.

The source material was blood. The origin of this receptor is a man between 18 and 35 years old with Graves' hyperthyroidism. The V gene is TRBV24-1 and the J gene is TRBJ2-2; TRBD2 aligns with 9 central bases. The CDR3 in this case is CATSDPSLAGGLPGELFF. The nucleotide sequence is TGTGCCACCAGTGACCCCTCTCTGGCGGGAGGGCTACCCGGGGAGCTGTTTTTT.